Below are 17 T cell receptor beta chains sequenced from a single sample in a study of PD-1 blockade in classical Hodgkin lymphoma. Sequenced by immunoSEQ multiplex PCR; TCRdb stores in-frame clones only, minus some. Here the sample spans about 20,000 clones, about 88% being singletons. Time point of the sample: cycle 4 day 1 (C4D1), after more than five weeks of nivolumab. Each of the patients experienced relapse following autologous stem cell transplantation, and their brentuximab vedotin exposure differed. From thawed PBMCs, CD8+ T cells were isolated by magnetic negative selection. This specimen was CD8+ T cells from blood, taken before the fourth cycle of nivolumab. Receptors were obtained from a human donor with classical Hodgkin lymphoma.

The chain employs TRBV27 and TRBJ2-5; D might be TRBD1 (6 bases). The closer fit of TRBJ2-7 to the DNA end suggests the J call may be wrong. Germline V CDR1 and CDR2: MNHEY, SMNVEV (reference sequence). The CDR3 runs 12 residues. CDR3 bases: TGTGCCAGCAGCGAGACAGGCTACGAGCAGTACTTC. It encodes CASSETGYEQYF.

The J gene is TRBJ2-7, the V gene TRBV19, with D uncertain. This CDR3 comprises 14 residues. Trimming left V 10 bases short and J 0 bases short, with 16 bases between. Germline V gene lookup returns CDR1 LNHDA and CDR2 SQIVND (reference sequence). The chain's CDR3 is CATSPGVLSYEQYF. The DNA of the CDR3 is TGTGCCACCTCCCCTGGAGTACTCTCCTACGAGCAGTACTTC.

The genes are TRBV5-6 and TRBJ2-2, with 7 bases lining up with TRBD2. This CDR3 region has 13 residues. Germline loops: CDR1 SGHDT, CDR2 YYEEEE. J lost 3 bases, V lost 4 bases, and 0 bases had no gene match. CDR3 coding DNA: TGTGCCAGCAGCCTAGCGGACACCGGGGAGCTGTTTTTT. It encodes CASSLADTGELFF.

The chain combines TRBV29-1 with TRBJ2-7; TRBD2 aligns across 12 bases. The CDR3 runs 14 residues. CDR1 SQVTM and CDR2 ANQGSEA come from the germline V gene. J gave up 3 bases and V 6 bases, and 6 bases lay outside the gene matches. Here the CDR3 reads CSVGGTSGYYEQYF. The DNA for the CDR3 is TGCAGCGTGGGTGGGACTAGCGGGTACTACGAGCAGTACTTC.

The chain carries TRBV27 and TRBJ2-6; D uncertain. V dropped 3 bases and J dropped 2 bases, with 5 bases sitting between them. This CDR3 has 14 residues. Germline loops: CDR1 MNHEY, CDR2 SMNVEV (reference sequence). The DNA of the CDR3 is TGTGCCAGCAGTTTGTCCCCTGGGGCCAACGTCCTGACTTTC. Translated, it gives CASSLSPGANVLTF.

The chain employs TRBV6-6 and TRBJ2-3; D gene ambiguous. CDR1 and CDR2 (germline): MNHNY, SVGAGI (reference sequence). Trimming removed 8 bases at V and 2 bases at J, with 5 bases between. The CDR3 runs 11 residues. CDR3 DNA sequence: TGTGCCAGCGGCCCCACAGATACGCAGTATTTT. The encoded protein is CASGPTDTQYF.

The J gene is TRBJ1-1, the V gene TRBV27; D may be TRBD1 (5 bases). The ends were cut back, 6 bases at V and 4 bases at J, with 15 bases in the middle. The V gene's germline CDR1 is MNHEY and CDR2 SMNVEV (reference sequence). This CDR3 spans 14 amino acids. CDR3 nucleotides: TGTGCCAGCAGGAACGGGGCGGCGGGCACTGAAGCTTTCTTT. Translating it yields CASRNGAAGTEAFF.

This chain joins TRBV28 and TRBJ1-3; a possible D gene is TRBD1 (5 bases). There are 14 residues in the CDR3. Per the germline V gene, CDR1 is MDHEN and CDR2 is SYDVKM. V was cut by 6 bases and J by 0 bases, with 9 bases left in between. In DNA, the CDR3 is TGTGCCAGCAGGGGGCCCTACTCTGGAAACACCATATATTTT. Amino acid sequence: CASRGPYSGNTIYF.

The DNA of the CDR3 is TGTGCCAGCGACGTTTCTGGTTACTCCTACGAGCAGTACTTC. It codes for CASDVSGYSYEQYF. The chain is built from TRBV6-1 and TRBJ2-7; D not resolved. CDR3 size: 14 residues. The germline gives CDR1 MNHNS, CDR2 SASEGT. Trimming stripped 8 bases from V and 0 bases from J, with 14 bases between.

The CDR3 loop is CASQKTSGYNEQFF. As DNA, the CDR3 is TGTGCCAGCCAGAAGACTAGCGGGTATAATGAGCAGTTCTTC. The V call is TRBV25-1, the J call TRBJ2-1; 10 bases align to TRBD2. The germline CDR1 and CDR2 sequences are MGHDK and SYGVNS. The CDR3 is 14 residues long. Trimming at V came to 8 bases and at J to 7 bases, leaving 8 bases not matched to a gene.

The V and J genes are TRBV5-1 and TRBJ2-2; D unresolved. The CDR3 has 15 residues. V lost 2 bases, J lost 2 bases, and 10 bases lay in between. Germline V gene sequence: CDR1 SGHRS, CDR2 YFSETQ. The DNA of the CDR3 is TGCGCCAGCAGCTTAGGGTACTACAACACCGGGGAGCTGTTTTTT. Translated, it gives CASSLGYYNTGELFF.

The V gene is TRBV28, the J gene TRBJ2-3, with D hard to call. The CDR3 covers 17 residues. V dropped 1 base and J dropped 2 bases, with 16 bases sitting between them. The germline gives CDR1 MDHEN, CDR2 SYDVKM. The CDR3 DNA sequence: TGTGCCAGCAGTTTATCCCCCGGCGCGGAATACACAGATACGCAGTATTTT. Translating gives CASSLSPGAEYTDTQYF.

V and J are TRBV27 and TRBJ2-5; D possibly corresponds to TRBD1 (7 bases). In germline, CDR1 is MNHEY, CDR2 SMNVEV (reference sequence). This CDR3 has 14 amino acids. V lost 5 bases to trimming and J lost 5 bases, with 15 bases between them. CDR3 in amino acids: CASSNGQAGETQYF. The CDR3 nucleotides are TGTGCCAGCAGTAACGGACAGGCGGGGGAGACCCAGTACTTC.

This clone was found once. The DNA of the CDR3 is TGCGCCAGCAGTCAATCGGAGGGTCCGGGAGATACGCAGTATTTT. This sequence encodes CASSQSEGPGDTQYF. The chain has TRBV23-1 and TRBJ2-3; TRBD2 might be the D (6 bases). TRBV23-1 is an ORF for which the function is uncertain. The V end lost 0 bases, the J end lost 5 bases, and 12 bases lay between the germline ends. The CDR3 spans 15 residues.

The V call is TRBV16, the J call TRBJ2-1, with D uncertain. CDR3 length: 13 amino acids. The V and J ends lost 3 bases and 4 bases respectively, with 7 bases between them. CDR1 is KGHSY, CDR2 FQNENV, per germline. The CDR3 DNA reads as TGTGCCAGCAGCCACACAGCATACAATGAGCAGTTCTTC. This codes for CASSHTAYNEQFF.

The chain couples TRBV25-1 to TRBJ2-7; perhaps TRBD1 as D (5 bases). Trimming took off 3 bases at V and 6 bases at J, with 15 bases between the two ends. This CDR3 is 14 amino acids long. Germline CDR1 reads MGHDK; CDR2 reads SYGVNS. The CDR3 loop is CASSDRARDSEQYF. DNA of the CDR3: TGTGCCAGCAGTGATCGCGCCAGGGATAGCGAGCAGTACTTC.

Notes on this clone: This specimen includes other DNA sequences encoding the same CDR3. The chain links TRBV6-5 to TRBJ1-5; D is undetermined. The CDR3 spans 14 residues. The V end lost 0 bases, the J end lost 1 base, and 4 bases lay between the germline ends. Per germline, CDR1 MNHEY and CDR2 SVGAGI. The CDR3 loop is CASSYSGSNQPQHF. Here the CDR3 DNA reads TGTGCCAGCAGTTACTCGGGGAGCAATCAGCCCCAGCATTTT.